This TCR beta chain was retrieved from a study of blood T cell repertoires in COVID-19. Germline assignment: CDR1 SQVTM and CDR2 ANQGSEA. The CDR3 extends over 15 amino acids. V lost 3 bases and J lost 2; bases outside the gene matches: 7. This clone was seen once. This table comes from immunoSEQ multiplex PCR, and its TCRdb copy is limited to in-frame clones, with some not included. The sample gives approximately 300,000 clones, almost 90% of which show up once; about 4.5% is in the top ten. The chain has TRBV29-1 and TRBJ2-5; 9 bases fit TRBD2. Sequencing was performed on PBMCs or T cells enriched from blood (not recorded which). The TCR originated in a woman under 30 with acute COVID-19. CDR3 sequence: CSVDRTSEIQETQYF. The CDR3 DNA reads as TGCAGCGTTGACAGGACTAGCGAGATACAAGAGACCCAGTACTTC.